The entry that follows covers one T cell receptor (beta chain) sequence. CDR1 and CDR2 (germline): MNHEY, SVGAGI. With 7 bases removed from V and 0 bases from J, the gap between germline ends came to 6 bases. The CDR3 loop spans 12 amino acids. The sample is drawn from a study of blood T cell repertoires in COVID-19. Assay used: immunoSEQ multiplex PCR; TCRdb lists only in-frame clones, some missing. The sample records 140,000 or so clones, 70% to 90% being singletons. The chain carries TRBV6-5 and TRBJ2-5, with D uncertain. This clonotype was sampled from a woman aged 40 to 49 who had recovered from COVID-19. The specimen was PBMCs or T cells enriched from blood (not recorded which). CDR3 sequence (DNA): TGTGCCAGCATTGCGTACCAAGAGACCCAGTACTTC. Protein: CASIAYQETQYF.